The 23 T cell receptor beta chains presented below share a single source sample, sequenced in a study of cytomegalovirus exposure and HLA in healthy donors (dated by TCRdb to the late 2010s). The protocol used for the library was the immunoSEQ multiplex PCR assay. In its TCRdb copy, this immuneACCESS table keeps in-frame sequences only and misses some clones. Where compared with another copy, unresolved V genes explain less than half of these, and the others have no known cause. A total of approximately 160,000 clones appear in this sample, around four fifths of them only once. About 2% of the sample is taken by the ten largest. Source material: PBMCs. The receptors come from a man aged 25-45 years in good health and CMV-seropositive.

This sequence joins TRBV7-2 and TRBJ2-1; TRBD1 is a possible D gene (5 bases). In germline, CDR1 is SGHTA, CDR2 FQGNSA. The CDR3 runs to 15 residues. V lost 5 bases and J lost 4, with 15 bases in between. CDR3 loop: CASSPGSGAYNEQFF. DNA of the CDR3: TGTGCCAGCAGCCCCGGATCTGGGGCGTACAATGAGCAGTTCTTC.

The chain employs TRBV29-1 and TRBJ1-1; 7 nucleotides match TRBD1. CDR1 and CDR2 (germline): SQVTM, ANQGSEA. J gave up 0 bases and V 6 bases, and 4 bases lay outside the gene matches. The CDR3 is 13 residues long. Written as DNA, the CDR3 is TGCAGCGTCACGGGACAGCTGAACACTGAAGCTTTCTTT. Protein: CSVTGQLNTEAFF.

This clone has only one observation. The J gene is TRBJ1-3, the V gene TRBV29-1; D ambiguous. CDR1 and CDR2 from the germline V gene are SQVTM and ANQGSEA. Trimming took 7 bases from V and 1 from J, leaving 14 bases between them. The CDR3 spans 14 residues. DNA of the CDR3: TGCAGCGCTAGCCTAGGGAAGTCTGGAAACACCATATATTTT. As protein: CSASLGKSGNTIYF. Supplemented by reference TRBV29-1 and TRBJ1-3, the full variable domain reads SAVISQKPSRDICQRGTSLTIQCQVDSQVTMMFWYRQQPGQSLTLIATANQGSEATYESGFVIDKFPISRPNLTFSTLTVSNMSPEDSSIYLCSASLGKSGNTIYFGEGSWLTVV.

The V gene is TRBV11-2, the J gene TRBJ2-4, with 9 bases fitting TRBD1. Germline loops: CDR1 SGHAT, CDR2 FQNNGV. The V and J ends lost 5 bases and 6 bases, in that order; junction bases with no gene match: 11. The CDR3 is 16 residues long. DNA for the CDR3: TGTGCCAGCAGCCCGAGATCCGGGACAGGGAGAAACATTCAGTACTTC. Translating it yields CASSPRSGTGRNIQYF.

The chain uses TRBV21-1 and TRBJ2-3; the tabulated D call, TRBD2, remains unverified against the DNA. TRBV21-1 corresponds to a pseudogene. The CDR3 has 15 residues. The CDR3 protein is CASSRNGGAKDTQYF. The CDR3, as DNA: TGTGCCAGCAGCAGAAACGGGGGGGCTAAAGATACGCAGTATTTT.

V gene TRBV27 combines with J gene TRBJ1-2, with a tentative D call TRBD1 (5 bases). V was pared by 3 bases and J by 4 bases, with 15 bases between. CDR1 and CDR2 (germline): MNHEY, SMNVEV (reference sequence). This CDR3 has 15 amino acids. Here the CDR3 DNA reads TGTGCCAGCAGTTTCGCCACAGGTATTGGCTATGGCTACACCTTC. Its translation is CASSFATGIGYGYTF.

The CDR3 loop is CASSQGQVPSYEQYF. The CDR3 bases are TGTGCCAGCAGCCAGGGACAGGTTCCCTCCTACGAGCAGTACTTC. The chain joins TRBV7-2 to TRBJ2-7; TRBD1 matches 8 bases. The CDR3 has 15 amino acids. J lost 0 bases, V lost 5 bases, and 6 bases had no gene match. The V gene's germline CDR1 is SGHTA and CDR2 FQGNSA.

DNA for the CDR3: TGCGCCAGCAGCTCCTTAGCGGGGGGAGACAATGAGCAGTTCTTC. Translated, it gives CASSSLAGGDNEQFF. This chain connects TRBV5-1 to TRBJ2-1; 10 bases map to TRBD2. This CDR3 spans 15 amino acids. The germline V gene encodes CDR1 SGHRS and CDR2 YFSETQ. V was clipped by 3 bases and J by 5 bases; unmatched bases: 5.

A single count supports this clone. The chain uses TRBV6-1 and TRBJ2-3; a possible D gene is TRBD1 (6 bases). Trimming removed 4 bases at V and 0 bases at J, with 14 bases between. In germline, CDR1 is MNHNS, CDR2 SASEGT. This CDR3 has 16 residues. CDR3 in DNA: TGTGCCAGCAGTGTCCAAGAGGGGGTGAGCACAGATACGCAGTATTTT. Translation: CASSVQEGVSTDTQYF.

This sequence joins TRBV5-4 and TRBJ2-2; possibly TRBD2 for D (5 bases). Trimming cost V 0 bases and J 5 bases, with 11 bases left between them. Looked up from germline, CDR1 is SGHNT and CDR2 is YYREEE (reference sequence). This CDR3 has 15 amino acids. The DNA for the CDR3 is TGTGCCAGCAGCTTGGGAGGGCCGGGAACCGGGGAGCTGTTTTTT. It specifies CASSLGGPGTGELFF.

CDR3 nucleotide sequence: TGTGCCAGCAGCCCCGGGGGTCGGGGGTATGGGAGTGAGCAGTTCTTC. It codes for CASSPGGRGYGSEQFF. This chain uses TRBV11-3 with TRBJ2-1, with D perhaps matching TRBD2 (6 bases). The CDR3 spans 16 residues. CDR1 and CDR2 (germline): SGHNT, YENEEA. V was trimmed by 5 bases and J by 9 bases, leaving 23 bases between them.

The chain carries TRBV4-3 and TRBJ1-5, with 9 bases that match TRBD1. CDR3 length: 15 residues. Unmatched junction bases numbered 7, after V lost 4 bases and J lost 6 bases. The V gene's germline CDR1 is LGHNA and CDR2 YSLEER. The CDR3 is CASSRNRGQGQPQHF. The CDR3 bases are TGCGCCAGCAGCCGAAACAGGGGGCAGGGTCAGCCCCAGCATTTT.

This clone was detected only a few times. V gene TRBV6-6 combines with J gene TRBJ1-6; 8 bases map to TRBD1. This CDR3 spans 14 amino acids. Germline CDR1 reads MNHNY; CDR2 reads SVGAGI (reference sequence). V was clipped by 2 bases and J by 9 bases; unmatched bases: 3. The CDR3 sequence: CASSYVQGASPLHF. CDR3 bases: TGTGCCAGCAGTTACGTGCAGGGGGCTTCACCCCTCCACTTT.

This clone came up once. This sequence joins TRBV2 and TRBJ2-1; 8 positions agree with TRBD1. The CDR3 runs to 16 residues. Trimming took 7 bases from V and 3 from J; bases not matched to a gene: 11. Germline V gene lookup returns CDR1 SNHLY and CDR2 FYNNEI. CDR3 residues: CASNYQGAPLYNEQFF. CDR3 nucleotide sequence: TGTGCCAGCAACTACCAGGGGGCCCCCCTCTACAATGAGCAGTTCTTC.

Relative to its sample, this clone is medium-sized. J is TRBJ1-4 and V is TRBV19; D call uncertain. CDR1 is LNHDA, CDR2 SQIVND, per germline (reference sequence). The germline V and J ends were trimmed by 5 bases and 7 bases, with 20 bases remaining between them. The CDR3 extends over 16 amino acids. The DNA for the CDR3 is TGTGCCAGTAGTCAAAGCCCATACAAAGGCGGTGAAAAACTGTTTTTT. This codes for CASSQSPYKGGEKLFF.

J is TRBJ2-7 and V is TRBV19, with 11 bases that match TRBD1. V shed 7 bases and J 4 bases; nucleotides not matched to a gene: 6. This CDR3 spans 14 amino acids. Per germline, CDR1 LNHDA and CDR2 SQIVND (reference sequence). DNA of the CDR3: TGTGCCAGTACCCCGGGACAGGGGGGGTACGAGCAGTACTTC. It translates to CASTPGQGGYEQYF.

V and J are TRBV27 and TRBJ2-7; 8 bases fit TRBD2. V lost 4 bases to trimming and J lost 3 bases; unmatched junction nucleotides: 5. Germline V gene lookup returns CDR1 MNHEY and CDR2 SMNVEV (reference sequence). This CDR3 comprises 14 residues. The CDR3 nucleotides are TGTGCCAGCAGTTGGGGACTAGACTACTACGAGCAGTACTTC. It is translated as CASSWGLDYYEQYF.

The CDR3 DNA is TGTGCCAGCACACAGGGGAGGGACACTGAAGCTTTCTTT. As protein: CASTQGRDTEAFF. The chain links TRBV18 to TRBJ1-1, with 7 bases identical to TRBD1. Per the germline V gene, CDR1 is KGHSH and CDR2 is LQKENI. The CDR3 has 13 amino acids. V lost 8 bases and J lost 3; bases outside the gene matches: 6.

This clone has more than one count but fewer than ten. The chain employs TRBV7-2 and TRBJ2-7; TRBD2 matches at 8 bases. V was clipped by 1 base and J by 0 bases; unmatched bases: 5. Germline V gene lookup returns CDR1 SGHTA and CDR2 FQGNSA. The CDR3 contains 16 residues. The CDR3 is CASSLVAGPSSYEQYF. The CDR3 DNA reads as TGTGCCAGCAGCTTAGTAGCGGGGCCCAGCTCCTACGAGCAGTACTTC.

The chain recombines TRBV5-1 with TRBJ1-2, with D possibly matching TRBD1 (5 bases). The germline gives CDR1 SGHRS, CDR2 YFSETQ. The V and J ends lost 3 bases and 7 bases respectively, with 13 bases between them. This CDR3 is built from 13 residues. The CDR3 coding sequence is TGCGCCAGCAGCTCCCAGACAGTATTTGGCTACACCTTC. Translated, it gives CASSSQTVFGYTF.

CDR3 nucleotide sequence: TGCGCCAGCAGCTTCAGCGGCGGGGGGGCGGGCGAGCAGTACTTC. Translation gives CASSFSGGGAGEQYF. The rearrangement links TRBV5-1 to TRBJ2-7, with TRBD2 matching over 9 bases. The CDR3 totals 15 residues. The J segment lost 6 bases and the V segment lost 2 bases, leaving 9 bases of the junction unmatched. Germline V CDR1 and CDR2: SGHRS, YFSETQ.

The chain combines TRBV6-6 with TRBJ2-5, with D possibly TRBD1 on 6 matching bases. CDR1 is MNHNY and CDR2 is SVGAGI in the germline V gene (reference sequence). Trimming pared 2 bases from V and 4 bases from J, leaving 17 bases between. This CDR3 is 16 amino acids long. Here the CDR3 DNA reads TGTGCCAGCAGTTACCAGGGGAATAGGGCTGGAGAGACCCAGTACTTC. Its protein is CASSYQGNRAGETQYF.

This clone was seen just once. The chain uses TRBV2 and TRBJ1-1, with D unresolved. The CDR3 sequence is 11 residues long. Germline CDR1 is SNHLY and CDR2 is FYNNEI. CDR3 sequence reads: CTTTENTEAFF. CDR3 nucleotides: TGTACCACAACAGAGAACACTGAAGCTTTCTTT.